The 23 T cell receptor beta chains listed next were all sequenced from one sample in a study of cytomegalovirus exposure and HLA in healthy donors. Primers included in the PCR were 60 Vbeta and 13 Jbeta primers. Profiling relied on immunoSEQ multiplex PCR, and the TCRdb table lists in-frame clones only, not all of them. The profile covers 120,000 to 150,000 clones, with approximately 80% appearing a single time and 1.5% to 2% taken by the ten largest. What was sequenced was PBMCs. The source of these receptors is a woman aged 40 to 50 in good health and CMV-seronegative.

This clone occurred a few times. V is TRBV7-9 and J is TRBJ2-7; no clear D gene. The CDR3 has 15 amino acids. The V gene lost 4 bases and the J gene lost 2 bases, with 15 bases spanning the gap. Per the germline V gene, CDR1 is SEHNR and CDR2 is FQNEAQ (reference sequence). The CDR3 loop is CASSSPLGAPYEQYF. The CDR3 region has the DNA TGTGCCAGCAGCTCGCCCCTCGGAGCTCCCTACGAGCAGTACTTC.

Only a few counts were recorded for this clone. The genes are TRBV2 and TRBJ1-3; 7 nucleotides agree with TRBD1. Trimming removed 7 bases from V and 4 bases from J; junction bases left unmatched: 7. Germline-derived CDR1 and CDR2 are SNHLY and FYNNEI. The CDR3 sequence is 14 residues long. This CDR3 is CASKLQGPGNTIYF. The CDR3 DNA sequence: TGTGCCAGCAAATTACAGGGGCCCGGAAACACCATATATTTT.

V usage is TRBV2 and J usage is TRBJ1-6; D may be TRBD1 (6 bases). Germline CDR1 SNHLY, CDR2 FYNNEI. The CDR3 covers 15 residues. Trimming took off 0 bases at V and 4 bases at J, with 7 bases between the two ends. The CDR3 bases are TGTGCCAGCAGTGAAGCGGACAGATATAATTCACCCCTCCACTTT. Amino acids: CASSEADRYNSPLHF.

V is TRBV18 and J is TRBJ1-6; D ambiguous. Between the trimmed V and J ends, which lost 6 bases and 5 bases, there was a span of 8 bases. Germline CDR1 KGHSH, CDR2 LQKENI. This CDR3 has 13 amino acids. The CDR3 bases are TGTGCCAGCTCCCGAGAGAATAATTCACCCCTCCACTTT. Translation: CASSRENNSPLHF. Together with reference TRBV18 and TRBJ1-6, the CDR3 gives the full variable domain: NAGVMQNPRHLVRRRGQEARLRCSPMKGHSHVYWYRQLPEEGLKFMVYLQKENIIDESGMPKERFSAEFPKEGPSILRIQQVVRGDSAAYFCASSRENNSPLHFGNGTRLTVT.

The chain recombines TRBV5-4 with TRBJ2-7; a possible D gene is TRBD1 (6 bases). CDR3 length: 13 residues. V lost 4 bases and J lost 5, with 13 bases in between. Germline CDR1 and CDR2: SGHNT and YYREEE (reference sequence). The CDR3 sequence: CASSLQGRDEQYF. DNA for the CDR3: TGTGCCAGCAGCCTACAGGGTAGGGACGAGCAGTACTTC.

J is TRBJ2-7 and V is TRBV4-1; D is possibly TRBD2 (5 bases). The CDR3 extends over 15 amino acids. Trimming removed 0 bases from V and 1 base from J, with 10 bases in between. The germline CDR1 and CDR2 sequences are MGHRA and YSYEKL. In DNA, the CDR3 is TGCGCCAGCAGCCAAGACGAGGGAAGGTCCTACGAGCAGTACTTC. As protein: CASSQDEGRSYEQYF.

The chain joins TRBV28 to TRBJ1-2; 10 bases match TRBD1. The CDR3 contains 14 residues. Germline CDR1 is MDHEN and CDR2 is SYDVKM. V shed 4 bases, J shed 8 bases, and the junction held 7 bases outside the gene matches. The CDR3 nucleotides read TGTGCCAGCAGTTCCGCCGGGACAGGGGAGGGCTACACCTTC. The encoded protein is CASSSAGTGEGYTF.

The rearrangement joins TRBV5-1 to TRBJ2-5; no firm D call. The germline CDR1 and CDR2 sequences are SGHRS and YFSETQ. Deletions cut 1 base from V and 2 bases from J, with 6 bases between. The CDR3 has 13 amino acids. The CDR3: CASSLYRQETQYF. DNA of the CDR3: TGCGCCAGCAGCTTGTACAGACAAGAGACCCAGTACTTC.

The rearrangement joins TRBV30 to TRBJ2-3, with D possibly TRBD2 on 6 matching bases. V lost 4 bases and J lost 2, with 16 bases in between. This CDR3 has 15 amino acids. Per germline, CDR1 GTSNPN and CDR2 SVGIG (reference sequence). CDR3 in DNA: TGTGCCTGGACCCGGGCGGGGAGTGCCACAGATACGCAGTATTTT. This gives the protein CAWTRAGSATDTQYF.

This clone was detected once. V usage is TRBV10-3 and J usage is TRBJ2-7, with 12 bases that match TRBD1. V was clipped by 11 bases and J by 6 bases; unmatched bases: 8. Germline CDR1 is ENHRY and CDR2 is SYGVKD. This CDR3 spans 13 amino acids. CDR3 protein: CAARPGQGAEQYF. The CDR3 bases are TGTGCCGCGAGACCGGGACAGGGGGCCGAGCAGTACTTC.

This chain connects TRBV27 to TRBJ1-2; D is uncertain. Trimming removed 1 base at V and 2 bases at J, with 17 bases between. This CDR3 has 17 residues. The germline gives CDR1 MNHEY, CDR2 SMNVEV (reference sequence). The CDR3 region is CASSLYKRRDRNYGYTF. The CDR3 nucleotides are TGTGCCAGCAGTTTATATAAGAGGAGGGATCGGAACTATGGCTACACCTTC.

The V call is TRBV30, the J call TRBJ2-1, with unresolved D. This CDR3 spans 12 amino acids. V was cut by 2 bases and J by 9 bases, with 11 bases left in between. CDR1 GTSNPN and CDR2 SVGIG come from the germline V gene (reference sequence). CDR3 protein: CAWSLGLTEQFF. The CDR3 DNA reads TGTGCCTGGAGTCTCGGGTTGACTGAGCAGTTCTTC.

DNA for the CDR3: TGTGCCAGCAGTAAGGGGGCGCTTAACACCGGGGAGCTGTTTTTT. This translates into CASSKGALNTGELFF. This chain uses TRBV25-1 with TRBJ2-2; 7 bases fit TRBD1. CDR1 and CDR2 from the germline V gene are MGHDK and SYGVNS. This CDR3 is built from 15 residues. The V gene end was trimmed by 5 bases and the J gene end by 2 bases; junction bases not matched to a gene: 5. Full variable domain (rest looked up from reference TRBV25-1 and TRBJ2-2): EADIYQTPRYLVIGTGKKITLECSQTMGHDKMYWYQQDPGMELHLIHYSYGVNSTEKGDLSSESTVSRIRTEHFPLTLESARPSHTSQYLCASSKGALNTGELFFGEGSRLTVL.

The chain uses TRBV30 and TRBJ1-2, with a weak D call TRBD1 (6 bases). Trimming pared 4 bases from V and 3 bases from J, leaving 9 bases between. This CDR3 is 12 amino acids long. The germline V gene encodes CDR1 GTSNPN and CDR2 SVGIG (reference sequence). CDR3 loop: CAWMAGDYGYTF. In DNA, the CDR3 is TGTGCCTGGATGGCAGGGGACTATGGCTACACCTTC.

The chain has TRBV7-9 and TRBJ2-1; 12 nucleotides line up with TRBD2. V shed 0 bases and J 11 bases; nucleotides not matched to a gene: 8. This CDR3 is built from 16 residues. CDR1 is SEHNR, CDR2 FQNEAQ, per germline (reference sequence). This chain's CDR3 is CASSLARLAGGLKQFF. The CDR3 DNA is TGTGCCAGCAGCTTAGCGCGCCTAGCGGGAGGGCTGAAGCAGTTCTTC.

The gene calls are TRBV5-1 and TRBJ1-2, with D possibly TRBD1 on 5 matching bases. The CDR3 runs 12 residues. Germline CDR1 and CDR2: SGHRS and YFSETQ. With 4 bases removed from V and 8 bases from J, the gap between germline ends came to 12 bases. The CDR3 is CASSPDGGGYTF. CDR3 sequence (DNA): TGCGCCAGCAGCCCGGACGGGGGGGGCTACACCTTC.

V gene TRBV5-4 combines with J gene TRBJ2-1; 11 nucleotides align to TRBD2. CDR3 size: 15 residues. Germline CDR1 reads SGHNT; CDR2 reads YYREEE (reference sequence). V shed 1 base and J 10 bases; nucleotides not matched to a gene: 7. The chain's CDR3 is CASSLPSGRTGEQFF. In DNA form, the CDR3 reads TGTGCCAGCAGCTTGCCTAGCGGGAGGACGGGCGAGCAGTTCTTC.

In nucleotides, the CDR3 is TGTGCCAGCAGTGAGGAGGGGACTAGGACCGGGGAGCTGTTTTTT. Residues: CASSEEGTRTGELFF. The chain uses TRBV2 and TRBJ2-2; 8 bases are shared with TRBD2. Germline-derived CDR1 and CDR2 are SNHLY and FYNNEI. CDR3 length equals 15 residues. Trimming took 3 bases from V and 5 from J; bases not matched to a gene: 5. The entire variable domain, with the rest obtained from reference TRBV2 and TRBJ2-2, is as follows: EPEVTQTPSHQVTQMGQEVILRCVPISNHLYFYWYRQILGQKVEFLVSFYNNEISEKSEIFDDQFSVERPDGSNFTLKIRSTKLEDSAMYFCASSEEGTRTGELFFGEGSRLTVL.

The rearrangement joins TRBV6-5 to TRBJ1-1; D remains unclear. V gave up 1 base and J gave up 7 bases, with 10 bases separating them. CDR3 length equals 13 residues. From germline, CDR1 is MNHEY and CDR2 SVGAGI. The CDR3 loop reads CASSYLTGDEAFF. In DNA, the CDR3 is TGTGCCAGCAGTTACTTAACCGGAGATGAAGCTTTCTTT.

V and J are TRBV20-1 and TRBJ1-1, with a possible D match to TRBD1 (6 bases). The CDR3 has 11 residues. Germline V gene sequence: CDR1 DFQATT, CDR2 SNEGSKA (reference sequence). Trimming removed 6 bases from V and 4 bases from J, with 9 bases in between. The CDR3 DNA is TGCAGTGCAAAGGGGGTCACTGAAGCTTTCTTT. This encodes CSAKGVTEAFF.

The chain couples TRBV27 to TRBJ2-7; D might be TRBD1 (6 bases). Trimming took off 8 bases at V and 0 bases at J, with 11 bases between the two ends. This CDR3 comprises 13 residues. Germline loops: CDR1 MNHEY, CDR2 SMNVEV (reference sequence). CDR3 sequence reads: CASGGPSSYEQYF. In DNA form, the CDR3 reads TGTGCCAGCGGGGGCCCGAGCTCCTACGAGCAGTACTTC.

The rearrangement links TRBV7-6 to TRBJ1-1, with a weak D call TRBD1 (6 bases). The germline CDR1 and CDR2 sequences are SGHVS and FNYEAQ. Deletions cut 6 bases from V and 3 bases from J, with 11 bases between. This CDR3 region has 13 residues. The CDR3 coding sequence is TGTGCCAGCAGGAAGACAGGAGACACTGAAGCTTTCTTT. Its translation: CASRKTGDTEAFF.

The V gene is TRBV6-1, the J gene TRBJ1-5, with 11 bases aligning to TRBD1. The V gene's germline CDR1 is MNHNS and CDR2 SASEGT. The junction had 10 bases not matched to a gene; V was cut back by 3 bases and J by 6 bases. This CDR3 is built from 17 residues. The CDR3 sequence is CASSDLGQGASGQPQHF. DNA of the CDR3: TGTGCCAGCAGTGATTTAGGACAGGGGGCTTCGGGTCAGCCCCAGCATTTT.